This entry describes one T cell receptor beta chain. The antigen is not known. This specimen belongs to a study of post-analysis software for immune sequencing data. The library was made from cDNA and included unique molecular identifiers. TCRdb processed the PCR reads anew with MiXCR; each CDR3 protein has one entry. The sample contains 150,000 to 200,000 distinct CDR3 sequences, approximately 30% of which appear only once. Findings of the study overall: Roughly five TRBV segments appeared more often in patients than in controls, and TRBV5-6, TRBV5-1 and TRBV20-1 were among these.

This CDR3 region has 15 residues. The V gene lost 5 bases and the J gene lost 8 bases, with 21 bases spanning the gap. Germline CDR1 is DFQATT and CDR2 is SNEGSKA (reference sequence). This receptor was obtained from a girl between 10 and 17 years old with multiple sclerosis. Sequencing was performed on blood. J is TRBJ1-4 and V is TRBV20-1, with no clear D. For the CDR3, the DNA is TGCAGTGCTTCTCGAGCGACGGGGAAAGGCGAAAAACTGTTTTTT. Encoded protein: CSASRATGKGEKLFF.